One and the same sample provided the 30 T cell receptor beta chains below, sequenced in a study of blood T cell repertoires in COVID-19. The protocol was immunoSEQ multiplex PCR, while the TCRdb copy is restricted to in-frame clones and leaves out a portion. This sample has about 94,000 clones, with 65% to 85% found just once. Material: peripheral blood. Every receptor here comes from a man between 60 and 75 years old with acute or convalescent COVID-19.

The chain is built from TRBV4-1 and TRBJ2-3, with 8 nucleotides matching TRBD1. The germline CDR1 and CDR2 sequences are MGHRA and YSYEKL. Losses at the gene ends were 1 base for V and 1 base for J; bases not matched to a gene: 4. CDR3 length equals 16 residues. The CDR3 region is CASSQGAGGRTDTQYF. Here the CDR3 DNA reads TGCGCCAGCAGCCAAGGGGCAGGGGGCCGCACAGATACGCAGTATTTT.

The chain links TRBV11-3 to TRBJ2-1; 7 bases are a match to TRBD2. Losses at the gene ends were 0 bases for V and 4 bases for J; bases not matched to a gene: 6. The CDR3 extends over 16 amino acids. Per germline, CDR1 SGHNT and CDR2 YENEEA. As DNA, the CDR3 is TGTGCCAGCAGCTTAGATAGCGGGTTGTATTACAATGAGCAGTTCTTC. Its protein product is CASSLDSGLYYNEQFF.

A few counts support this clone. V and J are TRBV4-1 and TRBJ2-1; 9 positions agree with TRBD2. J gave up 8 bases and V 1 base, and 6 bases lay outside the gene matches. This CDR3 comprises 15 residues. Germline CDR1 reads MGHRA; CDR2 reads YSYEKL. The CDR3 DNA reads as TGCGCCAGCAGCCAAGGAAATAGCGGGGGCGATGAGCAGTTCTTC. Encoded protein: CASSQGNSGGDEQFF.

CDR3 DNA sequence: TGTGCCAGCAGCGTTAAGGAACACAGGGGGTCAACCATATATTTT. It is translated as CASSVKEHRGSTIYF. The rearrangement joins TRBV7-9 to TRBJ1-3; 8 bases map to TRBD1. V lost 5 bases to trimming and J lost 10 bases; unmatched junction nucleotides: 13. This CDR3 comprises 15 residues. Germline V gives CDR1 SEHNR, CDR2 FQNEAQ (reference sequence).

The chain has TRBV6-5 and TRBJ1-6; D is unclear. CDR3 size: 15 residues. The germline V gene has CDR1 MNHEY and CDR2 SVGAGI. Between the trimmed V and J ends, which lost 0 bases and 3 bases, there was a span of 6 bases. CDR3 bases: TGTGCCAGCAGTTACTCGAACTTCTATAATTCACCCCTCCACTTT. This translates into CASSYSNFYNSPLHF.

V and J are TRBV7-2 and TRBJ1-6; TRBD1 is a possible D gene (6 bases). V lost 2 bases to trimming and J lost 11 bases, with 16 bases between them. CDR1 SGHTA and CDR2 FQGNSA come from the germline V gene. This CDR3 is built from 15 residues. The CDR3 loop is CASSLTGTQGTPLHF. The CDR3 DNA reads TGTGCCAGCAGCTTAACCGGGACACAAGGGACACCCCTCCACTTT.

This clone was seen a few times. The CDR3 loop reads CASSLFGTGEGEAFF. The CDR3 region has the DNA TGTGCCAGCAGCTTATTCGGGACAGGGGAAGGTGAAGCTTTCTTT. The chain carries TRBV7-9 and TRBJ1-1; 10 bases map to TRBD1. The V segment lost 2 bases and the J segment 7 bases; nucleotides outside the gene matches: 7. Germline-derived CDR1 and CDR2 are SEHNR and FQNEAQ (reference sequence). This CDR3 has 15 residues.

This clone appeared once. The chain recombines TRBV19 with TRBJ2-1; TRBD1 matches 9 bases. Looked up from germline, CDR1 is LNHDA and CDR2 is SQIVND (reference sequence). This CDR3 comprises 16 residues. V trimming: 3 bases; J trimming: 3 bases; junction bases outside the gene matches: 6. CDR3 residues: CASSISGTGLYNEQFF. CDR3 DNA: TGTGCCAGTAGTATTTCTGGGACAGGGCTCTACAATGAGCAGTTCTTC.

The J gene is TRBJ2-5, the V gene TRBV7-9; 13 nucleotides line up with TRBD2. The CDR3 covers 14 residues. V trimming: 5 bases; J trimming: 5 bases; junction bases outside the gene matches: 2. The germline CDR1 and CDR2 sequences are SEHNR and FQNEAQ (reference sequence). CDR3 coding DNA: TGTGCCAGCAGCACGGGACTAGCGGGGGAGACCCAGTACTTC. Protein sequence: CASSTGLAGETQYF.

The chain employs TRBV2 and TRBJ2-7; D uncertain. The CDR3 runs 13 residues. V was shortened by 5 bases and J by 3 bases, with 11 bases between the two germline ends. Germline V lookup: CDR1 SNHLY, CDR2 FYNNEI. DNA of the CDR3: TGTGCCAGCAGTCTCTCCACTTACTACGAGCAGTACTTC. It codes for CASSLSTYYEQYF. The full variable domain, rest sourced from reference TRBV2 and TRBJ2-7, is EPEVTQTPSHQVTQMGQEVILRCVPISNHLYFYWYRQILGQKVEFLVSFYNNEISEKSEIFDDQFSVERPDGSNFTLKIRSTKLEDSAMYFCASSLSTYYEQYFGPGTRLTVT.

The chain couples TRBV5-1 to TRBJ2-7, with 8 bases lining up with TRBD1. J was trimmed by 3 bases and V by 0 bases; bases with no gene match: 8. Germline V gives CDR1 SGHRS, CDR2 YFSETQ. This CDR3 has 16 residues. CDR3 region: CASSLASGQGYYEQYF. CDR3 nucleotides: TGCGCCAGCAGCTTGGCATCTGGACAGGGTTACTACGAGCAGTACTTC.

The rearrangement joins TRBV19 to TRBJ2-7; tentatively, D is TRBD1 (8 bases). The V end lost 4 bases, the J end lost 5 bases, and 18 bases lay between the germline ends. CDR1 LNHDA and CDR2 SQIVND come from the germline V gene (reference sequence). This CDR3 is 15 amino acids long. This CDR3 is CASSTWGGQEHEQYF. In DNA form, the CDR3 reads TGTGCCAGTAGTACCTGGGGGGGACAGGAACACGAGCAGTACTTC.

This clone was counted between two and nine times. The chain joins TRBV2 to TRBJ1-3, with 8 bases that match TRBD1. This CDR3 region has 16 residues. CDR1 and CDR2 from the germline V gene are SNHLY and FYNNEI. The ends lost 8 bases at V and 0 bases at J; junction bases unmatched: 9. This CDR3 reads CASGDRKLVSGNTIYF. In DNA form, the CDR3 reads TGTGCCAGCGGGGACAGGAAGCTAGTCTCTGGAAACACCATATATTTT.

The V gene is TRBV19, the J gene TRBJ1-1; TRBD1 matches 10 bases. Germline CDR1 and CDR2: LNHDA and SQIVND (reference sequence). V lost 6 bases and J lost 6; bases outside the gene matches: 7. The CDR3 spans 14 residues. The CDR3 protein is CASSNRQGAAEAFF. CDR3 DNA: TGTGCCAGTAGCAACCGACAGGGGGCGGCTGAAGCTTTCTTT.

This chain uses TRBV9 with TRBJ1-2; tentatively, D is TRBD1 (5 bases). The CDR3 length is 15 residues. Germline values: CDR1 SGDLS, CDR2 YYNGEE. With 0 bases removed from V and 0 bases from J, the gap between germline ends came to 9 bases. The CDR3 region is CASSVAGEANYGYTF. The CDR3 DNA reads TGTGCCAGCAGCGTAGCGGGGGAAGCTAACTATGGCTACACCTTC.

This chain uses TRBV7-6 with TRBJ2-5, with 10 nucleotides matching TRBD2. Germline V gene data show CDR1 as SGHVS and CDR2 as FNYEAQ. The CDR3 extends over 16 amino acids. V was clipped by 1 base and J by 6 bases; unmatched bases: 8. CDR3 coding DNA: TGTGCCAGCAGCTTAGTGGCTAGCGGGGGAGGGCAGACCCAGTACTTC. The encoded protein is CASSLVASGGGQTQYF. The entire variable domain, with the rest obtained from reference TRBV7-6 and TRBJ2-5, is as follows: GAGVSQSPRYKVTKRGQDVALRCDPISGHVSLYWYRQALGQGPEFLTYFNYEAQQDKSGLPNDRFSAERPEGSISTLTIQRTEQRDSAMYRCASSLVASGGGQTQYFGPGTRLLVL.

This chain links TRBV19 with TRBJ1-1; 9 bases line up with TRBD1. The CDR3 loop spans 16 amino acids. Germline V gene sequence: CDR1 LNHDA, CDR2 SQIVND (reference sequence). V trimming: 5 bases; J trimming: 1 base; junction bases outside the gene matches: 8. CDR3 coding DNA: TGTGCCAGTAGTCTTCAACGACAGGGGGGGAACACTGAAGCTTTCTTT. Protein product: CASSLQRQGGNTEAFF.

This chain connects TRBV4-2 to TRBJ2-7; unclear D gene. The CDR3 spans 14 residues. Deletions cut 0 bases from V and 3 bases from J, with 9 bases between. The germline V gene has CDR1 LGHNA and CDR2 YNFKEQ. The CDR3 protein is CASSQERRNYEQYF. The CDR3 coding sequence is TGTGCCAGCAGCCAAGAACGGCGGAACTACGAGCAGTACTTC.

This clone was counted a few times. The chain has TRBV18 and TRBJ2-1; 8 nucleotides align to TRBD1. V was clipped by 2 bases and J by 2 bases; unmatched bases: 5. Looked up from germline, CDR1 is KGHSH and CDR2 is LQKENI. The CDR3 is 16 residues long. CDR3 sequence reads: CASSPEGQATYNEQFF. DNA for the CDR3: TGTGCCAGCTCACCAGAGGGACAGGCGACCTACAATGAGCAGTTCTTC.

V gene TRBV5-4 combines with J gene TRBJ1-3; 7 nucleotides align to TRBD1. This CDR3 has 15 residues. Per germline, CDR1 SGHNT and CDR2 YYREEE (reference sequence). J lost 0 bases, V lost 0 bases, and 0 bases had no gene match. This CDR3 is CASSLDRGSGNTIYF. The CDR3, as DNA: TGTGCCAGCAGCTTGGACAGGGGCTCTGGAAACACCATATATTTT.

The CDR3 sequence is CASNPGFYGYTF. CDR3 sequence (DNA): TGTGCCAGCAACCCGGGTTTCTATGGCTACACCTTC. The chain is built from TRBV2 and TRBJ1-2, with D hard to call. V lost 7 bases and J lost 4, with 10 bases in between. The CDR3 contains 12 residues. In germline, CDR1 is SNHLY, CDR2 FYNNEI.

This clone was seen more than once but under ten times. The chain couples TRBV20-1 to TRBJ1-1; tentative D call: TRBD1 (6 bases). The germline gives CDR1 DFQATT, CDR2 SNEGSKA (reference sequence). This CDR3 contains 10 residues. V lost 7 bases to trimming and J lost 8 bases, with 11 bases between them. The CDR3 here is CSVSRGEAFF. DNA for the CDR3: TGCAGTGTGAGCAGGGGAGAAGCTTTCTTT.

This chain uses TRBV12-3 or TRBV12-4 with TRBJ1-6; maybe TRBD1 (6 bases). CDR3 size: 13 residues. Deletions cut 8 bases from V and 9 bases from J, with 14 bases between. The CDR3 protein is CASRDTGGSPLHF. The DNA of the CDR3 is TGTGCCAGCCGGGACACGGGAGGTTCACCCCTCCACTTT.

V gene TRBV5-6 combines with J gene TRBJ2-5; 9 bases map to TRBD1. J lost 4 bases, V lost 3 bases, and 7 bases had no gene match. Germline CDR1 reads SGHDT; CDR2 reads YYEEEE. The CDR3 covers 15 residues. CDR3 in amino acids: CASSWGDRAGETQYF. The CDR3 DNA sequence: TGTGCCAGCAGCTGGGGGGACAGGGCTGGAGAGACCCAGTACTTC.

This clone has only one observation. This chain uses TRBV19 with TRBJ1-5, with D maybe TRBD1 (5 bases). Germline V gene data show CDR1 as LNHDA and CDR2 as SQIVND (reference sequence). This CDR3 is built from 16 residues. Trimming removed 9 bases at V and 0 bases at J, with 18 bases between. CDR3 sequence (DNA): TGTGCCAGCTCCCCGACAGCTTACTTTAGCAATCAGCCCCAGCATTTT. Protein product: CASSPTAYFSNQPQHF.

V gene TRBV21-1 combines with J gene TRBJ2-3; the table's D call of TRBD2 was not tested on the DNA. TRBV21-1 is flagged as a pseudogene. The CDR3 contains 20 residues. For the CDR3, the DNA is TGTGCCAGCAGCTCCCCATCCGGTTCAGCCTCGGGTCCTAGCACAGATACGCAGTATTTT. Its translation is CASSSPSGSASGPSTDTQYF.

This clone has only one observation. The chain couples TRBV7-3 to TRBJ2-7; TRBD2 might be the D (5 bases). The CDR3 extends over 14 amino acids. Per the germline V gene, CDR1 is SGHTA and CDR2 is FQGTGA. Trimming took 2 bases from V and 6 from J, leaving 14 bases between them. CDR3 nucleotides: TGTGCCAGCAGCTTAGAAGGGTCCGGAGGCGAGCAGTACTTC. Protein: CASSLEGSGGEQYF.

V is TRBV7-8 and J is TRBJ2-4; TRBD1 aligns across 7 bases. In germline, CDR1 is SGHVS, CDR2 FQNEAQ. The CDR3 extends over 19 amino acids. The trim removed 5 bases at V and 2 bases at J, leaving 18 bases unmatched. CDR3 DNA: TGTGCCAGCAGCCTTCAGGGGGAAGGGGCGCGGAGGACCAAAAACATTCAGTACTTC. Its protein product is CASSLQGEGARRTKNIQYF.

The chain employs TRBV6-5 and TRBJ1-5; D is possibly TRBD1 (6 bases). Germline CDR1 and CDR2: MNHEY and SVGAGI. The V and J ends lost 5 bases and 3 bases respectively, with 14 bases between them. The CDR3 totals 15 residues. The CDR3 coding sequence is TGTGCCAGCAGTCAGGGACATTACCCCAATCAGCCCCAGCATTTT. This sequence encodes CASSQGHYPNQPQHF.

The V gene is TRBV2, the J gene TRBJ1-5; 7 bases are a match to TRBD1. The CDR3 runs 15 residues. The germline V gene encodes CDR1 SNHLY and CDR2 FYNNEI. The V segment lost 5 bases and the J segment 2 bases; nucleotides outside the gene matches: 6. The CDR3 sequence: CASSQDRAGNQPQHF. The CDR3 DNA reads TGTGCCAGCAGTCAAGACAGGGCGGGCAATCAGCCCCAGCATTTT. Based on the CDR3 plus reference TRBV2 and TRBJ1-5, the full variable domain is EPEVTQTPSHQVTQMGQEVILRCVPISNHLYFYWYRQILGQKVEFLVSFYNNEISEKSEIFDDQFSVERPDGSNFTLKIRSTKLEDSAMYFCASSQDRAGNQPQHFGDGTRLSIL.